Shown below are 5 T cell receptor beta chains from a single sample sequenced in a study of Ad26.COV2.S vaccination and SARS-CoV-2 variants. Sequencing was performed with immunoSEQ multiplex PCR; in TCRdb, only in-frame clones are kept and a portion is missing. The data contain about 350,000 clones, 65% to 90% of them singletons. Treatment indicated: some 20 received Ad26.COV2.S at low or high dose, single or two shots; about five received placebo; per-sample allocation not given. Each sample was drawn 63 days after the first injection (of vaccine or placebo). This specimen was peripheral blood, taken in a trial of Ad26.COV2.S vaccine versus placebo. The receptors shown here come from a person aged 18-60 years who received the Ad26.COV2.S COVID-19 vaccine or a placebo.

The genes are TRBV7-9 and TRBJ2-2, with D unclear. Germline values: CDR1 SEHNR, CDR2 FQNEAQ (reference sequence). Trimming removed 3 bases from V and 2 bases from J, with 4 bases in between. CDR3 length: 13 residues. The CDR3 sequence: CASSFANTGELFF. The CDR3 coding sequence is TGTGCCAGCAGCTTCGCAAACACCGGGGAGCTGTTTTTT.

The V call is TRBV28, the J call TRBJ2-5; TRBD2 matches 11 bases. J was trimmed by 5 bases and V by 6 bases; bases with no gene match: 2. Germline loops: CDR1 MDHEN, CDR2 SYDVKM. The CDR3 is 13 residues long. CDR3 sequence: CASRTSGTETQYF. In DNA form, the CDR3 reads TGTGCCAGCAGGACTAGCGGGACGGAGACCCAGTACTTC.

There are a few counts of this clone. The V gene is TRBV12-3 or TRBV12-4, the J gene TRBJ1-1, with a tentative D call TRBD1 (6 bases). This CDR3 comprises 13 residues. Trimming shortened V by 8 bases and J by 0 bases, and 10 bases separated the two germline ends. The DNA for the CDR3 is TGTGCCAGCCGGGGGCAGATGAACACTGAAGCTTTCTTT. Translated: CASRGQMNTEAFF.

The chain uses TRBV28 and TRBJ1-4; D call uncertain. V was pared by 6 bases and J by 2 bases, with 10 bases between. Germline V CDR1 and CDR2: MDHEN, SYDVKM. The CDR3 contains 14 residues. CDR3 DNA: TGTGCCAGCAGAGTCCCGGGGACTAATGAAAAACTGTTTTTT. This gives the protein CASRVPGTNEKLFF. Filled out from reference TRBV28 and TRBJ1-4, the complete variable domain reads DVKVTQSSRYLVKRTGEKVFLECVQDMDHENMFWYRQDPGLGLRLIYFSYDVKMKEKGDIPEGYSVSREKKERFSLILESASTNQTSMYLCASRVPGTNEKLFFGSGTQLSVL.

The chain has TRBV2 and TRBJ2-1; 10 nucleotides agree with TRBD1. This CDR3 region has 14 residues. Germline-derived CDR1 and CDR2 are SNHLY and FYNNEI. Trimming at V came to 6 bases and at J to 6 bases, leaving 5 bases not matched to a gene. The CDR3, as DNA: TGTGCCAGCAGGAGGGGGACAGGGGCCAATGAGCAGTTCTTC. It yields the protein CASRRGTGANEQFF.